Shown below are 8 T cell receptor beta chains from a single sample sequenced in a study of chemoradiotherapy in HPV16-positive cancers. Assay: immunoSEQ multiplex PCR; the TCRdb copy retains only in-frame clones and omits some. The sample shows 25,000 to 30,000 clones, over 85% of them seen only once. This material consisted of blood, taken from a patient who underwent chemoradiotherapy. These receptor sequences come from a human donor with HPV-associated anogenital cancer.

This chain links TRBV2 with TRBJ1-5; D may be TRBD1 (6 bases). The CDR3 contains 19 residues. The V and J ends lost 7 bases and 2 bases respectively, with 27 bases between them. Germline V gene sequence: CDR1 SNHLY, CDR2 FYNNEI. The CDR3 loop is CASTRSGTLNTRGNQPQHF. As DNA, the CDR3 is TGTGCCAGCACGAGGTCCGGGACACTCAACACTCGGGGCAATCAGCCCCAGCATTTT.

CDR3 nucleotide sequence: TGTGCCAGCAGCGACGACAGGGGCCGTGAAGCTTTCTTT. This gives the protein CASSDDRGREAFF. The chain has TRBV7-2 and TRBJ1-1; 8 bases agree with TRBD1. This CDR3 is 13 amino acids long. Losses at the gene ends were 5 bases for V and 7 bases for J; bases not matched to a gene: 6. CDR1 and CDR2 (germline): SGHTA, FQGNSA.

This rearrangement joins TRBV7-9 to TRBJ1-1; D call uncertain. Trimming removed 2 bases from V and 12 bases from J, with 19 bases in between. The V gene's germline CDR1 is SEHNR and CDR2 FQNEAQ (reference sequence). The CDR3 is made up of 14 amino acids. The DNA for the CDR3 is TGTGCCAGCAGCTTAAGCGACATCTGGTTGCGAACTTTCTTT. Its protein is CASSLSDIWLRTFF.

This clone was observed a single time. This chain links TRBV7-9 with TRBJ2-5; 8 bases fit TRBD2. The CDR3 runs to 14 residues. Germline-derived CDR1 and CDR2 are SEHNR and FQNEAQ (reference sequence). J gave up 7 bases and V 4 bases, and 8 bases lay outside the gene matches. This CDR3 reads CASSSGLVLRTQYF. The CDR3 region has the DNA TGTGCCAGCAGCTCGGGACTAGTCTTGAGGACCCAGTACTTC.

The chain has TRBV5-4 and TRBJ2-5; D might be TRBD2 (6 bases). The CDR3 spans 15 residues. Between the trimmed V and J ends, which lost 3 bases and 1 base, there was a span of 13 bases. Germline assignment: CDR1 SGHNT and CDR2 YYREEE (reference sequence). The CDR3 region is CASSWIGTFQETQYF. For the CDR3, the DNA is TGTGCCAGCAGCTGGATAGGGACTTTCCAAGAGACCCAGTACTTC.

A single count supports this clone. The chain couples TRBV9 to TRBJ1-2; 11 bases align to TRBD1. The CDR3 length is 14 residues. Germline lookup yields CDR1 SGDLS and CDR2 YYNGEE. V was clipped by 3 bases and J by 4 bases; unmatched bases: 2. CDR3 residues: CASSGTGGSYGYTF. CDR3 sequence (DNA): TGTGCCAGCAGCGGGACAGGGGGCTCCTATGGCTACACCTTC.

The rearrangement uses TRBV4-1 and TRBJ2-4; D is ambiguous. The CDR3 loop spans 15 amino acids. Germline V gene lookup returns CDR1 MGHRA and CDR2 YSYEKL. The V and J ends lost 1 base and 8 bases respectively, with 15 bases between them. CDR3 loop: CASSQGSLGLDIQYF. CDR3 bases: TGCGCCAGCAGCCAAGGATCCCTTGGCTTGGACATTCAGTACTTC.

The chain uses TRBV11-3 and TRBJ2-2; 9 bases line up with TRBD2. The V segment lost 5 bases and the J segment 9 bases; nucleotides outside the gene matches: 7. CDR1 is SGHNT, CDR2 YENEEA, per germline. The CDR3 runs to 14 residues. The CDR3: CASSPLAGSRELFF. In DNA form, the CDR3 reads TGTGCCAGCAGCCCGCTAGCGGGATCAAGGGAGCTGTTTTTT.